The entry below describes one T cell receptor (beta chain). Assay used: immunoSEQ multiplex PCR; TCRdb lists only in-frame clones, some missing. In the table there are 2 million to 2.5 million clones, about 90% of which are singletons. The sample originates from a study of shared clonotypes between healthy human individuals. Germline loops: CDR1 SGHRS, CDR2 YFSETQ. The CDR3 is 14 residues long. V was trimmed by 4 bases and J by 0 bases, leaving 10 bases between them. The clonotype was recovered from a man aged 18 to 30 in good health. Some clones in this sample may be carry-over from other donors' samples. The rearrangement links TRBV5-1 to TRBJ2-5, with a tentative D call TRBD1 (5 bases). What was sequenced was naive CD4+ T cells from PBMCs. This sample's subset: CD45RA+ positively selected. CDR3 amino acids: CASSALTDQETQYF. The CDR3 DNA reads TGCGCCAGCAGCGCGTTGACAGACCAAGAGACCCAGTACTTC.